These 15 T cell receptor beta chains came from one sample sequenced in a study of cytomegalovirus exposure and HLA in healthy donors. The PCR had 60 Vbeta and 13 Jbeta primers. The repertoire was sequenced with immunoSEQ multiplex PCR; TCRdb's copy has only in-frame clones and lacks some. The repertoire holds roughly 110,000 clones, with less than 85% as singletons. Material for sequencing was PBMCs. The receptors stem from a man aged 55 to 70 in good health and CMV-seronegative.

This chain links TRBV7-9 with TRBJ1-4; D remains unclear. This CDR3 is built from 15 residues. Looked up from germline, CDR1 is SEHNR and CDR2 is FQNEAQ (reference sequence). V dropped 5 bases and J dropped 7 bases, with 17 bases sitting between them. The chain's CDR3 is CASSQSNAGGEKLFF. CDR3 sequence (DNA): TGTGCCAGCAGCCAGTCCAACGCAGGTGGTGAAAAACTGTTTTTT.

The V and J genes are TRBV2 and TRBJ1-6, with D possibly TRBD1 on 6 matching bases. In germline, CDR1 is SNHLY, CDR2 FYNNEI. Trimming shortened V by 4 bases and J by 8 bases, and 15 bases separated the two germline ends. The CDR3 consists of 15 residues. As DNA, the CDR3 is TGTGCCAGCAGTGCGGCAGGCCCAGGGGATTCACCCCTCCACTTT. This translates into CASSAAGPGDSPLHF.

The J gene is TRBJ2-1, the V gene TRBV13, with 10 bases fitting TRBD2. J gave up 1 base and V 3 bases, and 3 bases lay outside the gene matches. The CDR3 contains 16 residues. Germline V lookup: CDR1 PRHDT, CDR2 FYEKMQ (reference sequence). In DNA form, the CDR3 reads TGTGCCAGCAGCTTCCTAGCGGGAGAATCCTACAATGAGCAGTTCTTC. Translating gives CASSFLAGESYNEQFF.

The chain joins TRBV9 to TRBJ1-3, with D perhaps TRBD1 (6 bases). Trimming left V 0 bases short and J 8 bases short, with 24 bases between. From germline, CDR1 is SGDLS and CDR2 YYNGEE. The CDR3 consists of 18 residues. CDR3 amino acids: CASSVGTGTHWVPDTIYF. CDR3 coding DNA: TGTGCCAGCAGCGTAGGTACAGGGACCCATTGGGTTCCAGACACCATATATTTT. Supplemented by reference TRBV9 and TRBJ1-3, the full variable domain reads DSGVTQTPKHLITATGQRVTLRCSPRSGDLSVYWYQQSLDQGLQFLIQYYNGEERAKGNILERFSAQQFPDLHSELNLSSLELGDSALYFCASSVGTGTHWVPDTIYFGEGSWLTVV.

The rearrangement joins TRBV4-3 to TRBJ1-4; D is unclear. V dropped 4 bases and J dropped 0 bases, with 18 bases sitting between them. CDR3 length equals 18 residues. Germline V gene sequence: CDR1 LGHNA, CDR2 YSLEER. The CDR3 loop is CASSPELPGSATNEKLFF. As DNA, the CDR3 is TGCGCCAGCAGCCCGGAATTGCCAGGCTCTGCAACTAATGAAAAACTGTTTTTT.

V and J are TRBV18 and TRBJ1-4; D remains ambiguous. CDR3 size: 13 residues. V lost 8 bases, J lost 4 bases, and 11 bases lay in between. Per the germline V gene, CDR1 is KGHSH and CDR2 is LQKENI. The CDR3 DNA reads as TGTGCCAGCGGTCGGCGGAATAATGAAAAACTGTTTTTT. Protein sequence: CASGRRNNEKLFF. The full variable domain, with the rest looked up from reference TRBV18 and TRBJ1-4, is NAGVMQNPRHLVRRRGQEARLRCSPMKGHSHVYWYRQLPEEGLKFMVYLQKENIIDESGMPKERFSAEFPKEGPSILRIQQVVRGDSAAYFCASGRRNNEKLFFGSGTQLSVL.

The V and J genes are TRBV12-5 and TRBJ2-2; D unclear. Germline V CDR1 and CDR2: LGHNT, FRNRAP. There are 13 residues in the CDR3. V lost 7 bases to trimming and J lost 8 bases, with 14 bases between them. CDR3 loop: CASALDGYGELFF. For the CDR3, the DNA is TGTGCTAGTGCCCTTGACGGGTATGGGGAGCTGTTTTTT.

The chain's CDR3 is CATSRDIGRGTEAFF. CDR3 bases: TGTGCCACCAGCAGAGATATTGGCAGGGGCACTGAAGCTTTCTTT. The chain is built from TRBV15 and TRBJ1-1; D may be TRBD1 (6 bases). Trimming cost V 0 bases and J 4 bases, with 12 bases left between them. Germline values: CDR1 LNHNV, CDR2 YYDKDF (reference sequence). This CDR3 is built from 15 residues.

The CDR3 nucleotides are TGCGCCAGCAGCCAAGATGTATTGAACAGTCCAACAGAAACCAATTCACCCCTCCACTTT. This codes for CASSQDVLNSPTETNSPLHF. This chain connects TRBV4-1 to TRBJ1-6; D ambiguous. In germline, CDR1 is MGHRA, CDR2 YSYEKL. V lost 0 bases and J 7 bases, leaving 25 bases between the germline ends. The CDR3 is 20 residues long.

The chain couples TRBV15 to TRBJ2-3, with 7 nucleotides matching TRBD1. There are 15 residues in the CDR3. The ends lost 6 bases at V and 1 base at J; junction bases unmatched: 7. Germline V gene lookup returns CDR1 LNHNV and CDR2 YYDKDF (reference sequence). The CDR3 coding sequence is TGTGCCACCAGTTCTATGACAGGGCGCACAGATACGCAGTATTTT. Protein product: CATSSMTGRTDTQYF.

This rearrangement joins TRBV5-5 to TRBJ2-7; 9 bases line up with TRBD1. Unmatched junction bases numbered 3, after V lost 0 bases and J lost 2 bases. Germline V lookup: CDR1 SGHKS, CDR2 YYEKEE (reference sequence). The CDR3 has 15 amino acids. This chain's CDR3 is CASSLAGQGTYEQYV. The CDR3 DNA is TGTGCCAGCAGCTTGGCGGGACAGGGTACCTACGAGCAGTACGTC.

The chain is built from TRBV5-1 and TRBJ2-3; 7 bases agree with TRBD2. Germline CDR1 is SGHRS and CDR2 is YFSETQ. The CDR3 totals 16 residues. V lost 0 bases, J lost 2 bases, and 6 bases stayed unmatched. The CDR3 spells CASSLGQRGITDTQYF. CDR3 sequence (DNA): TGCGCCAGCAGCTTGGGCCAGCGGGGAATCACAGATACGCAGTATTTT. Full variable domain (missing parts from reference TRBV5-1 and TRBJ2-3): KAGVTQTPRYLIKTRGQQVTLSCSPISGHRSVSWYQQTPGQGLQFLFEYFSETQRNKGNFPGRFSGRQFSNSRSEMNVSTLELGDSALYLCASSLGQRGITDTQYFGPGTRLTVL.

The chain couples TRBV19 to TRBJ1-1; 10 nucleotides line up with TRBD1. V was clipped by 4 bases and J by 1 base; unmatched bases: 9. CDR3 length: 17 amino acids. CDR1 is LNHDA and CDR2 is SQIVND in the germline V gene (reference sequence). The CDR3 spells CASSTTRTGGGNTEAFF. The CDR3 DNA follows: TGTGCCAGTAGTACCACACGGACAGGGGGGGGGAACACTGAAGCTTTCTTT. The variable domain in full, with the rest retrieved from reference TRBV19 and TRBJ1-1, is DGGITQSPKYLFRKEGQNVTLSCEQNLNHDAMYWYRQDPGQGLRLIYYSQIVNDFQKGDIAEGYSVSREKKESFPLTVTSAQKNPTAFYLCASSTTRTGGGNTEAFFGQGTRLTVV.

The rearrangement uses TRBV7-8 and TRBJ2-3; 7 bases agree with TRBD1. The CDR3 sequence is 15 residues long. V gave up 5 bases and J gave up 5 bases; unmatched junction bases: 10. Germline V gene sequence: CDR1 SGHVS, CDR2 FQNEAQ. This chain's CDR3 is CASSQDPRGRDTQYF. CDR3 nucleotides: TGTGCCAGCAGCCAGGACCCCAGGGGGAGAGATACGCAGTATTTT.

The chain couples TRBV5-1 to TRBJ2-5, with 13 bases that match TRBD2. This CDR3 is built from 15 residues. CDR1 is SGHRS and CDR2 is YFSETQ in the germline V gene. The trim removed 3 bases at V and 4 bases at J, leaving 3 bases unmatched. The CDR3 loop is CASSSGTSGVETQYF. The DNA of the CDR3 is TGCGCCAGCAGCTCTGGGACTAGCGGGGTAGAGACCCAGTACTTC.